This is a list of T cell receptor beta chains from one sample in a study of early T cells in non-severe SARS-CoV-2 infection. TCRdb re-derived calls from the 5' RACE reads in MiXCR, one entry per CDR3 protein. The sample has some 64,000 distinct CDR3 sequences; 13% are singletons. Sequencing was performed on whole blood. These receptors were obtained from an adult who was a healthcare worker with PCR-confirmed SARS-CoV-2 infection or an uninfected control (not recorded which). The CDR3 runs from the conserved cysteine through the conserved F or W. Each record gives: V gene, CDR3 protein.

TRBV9 CASSAGLAGEGQFF
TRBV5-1 CASSFLIAGGPMQFF
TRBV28 CASSLGGQGRKTQYF
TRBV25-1 CASRRSRGLINEQFF
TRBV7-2 CASSLTGSGNTIYF
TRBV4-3 CASSQDYGSATEAFF
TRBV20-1 CSARPSGTYEQYF
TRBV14 CASSQELPANTGELFF
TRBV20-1 CSASLAGTNTGELFF
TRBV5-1 CASSSGYTEAFF
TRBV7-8 CASIRAGGPSTDTQYF
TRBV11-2 CASSLEVWSLREQYF
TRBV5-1 CASSLAGLANVLTF
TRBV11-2 CASSLDRGMQETQYF
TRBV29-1 CSAAGGTVKNIQYF
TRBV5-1 CASSLGQGAGGELFF